This TCR beta chain stems from a study of radiotherapy plus CTLA-4 blockade in lung cancer. The CDR3 is 14 amino acids. Germline V gene sequence: CDR1 MNHEY, CDR2 SMNVEV (reference sequence). Trimming shortened V by 2 bases and J by 2 bases, and 7 bases separated the two germline ends. This clone showed up just a few times. Measured with immunoSEQ multiplex PCR; TCRdb has only the in-frame clones, and not every one. The sample yields roughly 46,000 clones, around 76% seen once. The clonotype was recovered from a human donor with non-small cell lung cancer who had stable disease on radiotherapy plus ipilimumab. The sequences come from peripheral blood, collected from a patient treated with radiotherapy plus ipilimumab. The gene calls are TRBV27 and TRBJ1-5; the D gene is possibly TRBD1 (5 bases). DNA for the CDR3: TGTGCCAGCAGTTTAGAAGGGGGCAATCAGCCCCAGCATTTT. Amino acids: CASSLEGGNQPQHF.